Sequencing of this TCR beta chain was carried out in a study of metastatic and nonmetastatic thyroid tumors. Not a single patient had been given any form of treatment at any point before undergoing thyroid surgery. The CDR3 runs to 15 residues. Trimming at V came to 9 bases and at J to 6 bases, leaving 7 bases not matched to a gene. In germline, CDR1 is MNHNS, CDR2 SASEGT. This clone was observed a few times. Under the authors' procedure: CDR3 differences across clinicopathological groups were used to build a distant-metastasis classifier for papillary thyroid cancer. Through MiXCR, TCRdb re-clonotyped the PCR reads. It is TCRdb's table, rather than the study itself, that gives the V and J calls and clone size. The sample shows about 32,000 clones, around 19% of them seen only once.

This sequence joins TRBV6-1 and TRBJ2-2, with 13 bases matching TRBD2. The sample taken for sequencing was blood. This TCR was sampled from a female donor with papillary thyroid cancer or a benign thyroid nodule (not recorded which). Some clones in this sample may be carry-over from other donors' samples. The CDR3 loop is CASGPGLAGPGELFF. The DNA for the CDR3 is TGTGCCAGTGGGCCGGGACTAGCGGGACCCGGGGAGCTGTTTTTT.